This T cell receptor beta chain was recorded in a study of cytotoxic CD8 clonotypes in ibrutinib-treated CLL. Study-wide context: Partial response was seen in roughly 24 patients and complete response in 2; after median approximately 68 months, about 15 stayed remitted, around 12 progressed. General study results and limits: Sampling times differed between sustained-remission and progressing patients. Clonality was higher at ibrutinib response and returned toward baseline at progression.

This table comes from immunoSEQ multiplex PCR, and its TCRdb copy is limited to in-frame clones, with some not included. The sample includes roughly 300,000 clones, approximately 76% of them seen just once. Germline lookup yields CDR1 LNHDA and CDR2 SQIVND (reference sequence). V gave up 8 bases and J gave up 5 bases, with 15 bases separating them. The CDR3 sequence is 13 residues long. As concerns this clone: Its antigen is still unknown.

The genes are TRBV19 and TRBJ2-5, with D tentatively TRBD1 (6 bases). The receptor was derived from a human donor with chronic lymphocytic leukemia. The sequences come from PBMCs, collected at disease progression, from a patient treated with ibrutinib. The CDR3 is CASGSTGLETQYF. CDR3 nucleotide sequence: TGTGCCAGTGGGTCAACAGGGTTGGAGACCCAGTACTTC.